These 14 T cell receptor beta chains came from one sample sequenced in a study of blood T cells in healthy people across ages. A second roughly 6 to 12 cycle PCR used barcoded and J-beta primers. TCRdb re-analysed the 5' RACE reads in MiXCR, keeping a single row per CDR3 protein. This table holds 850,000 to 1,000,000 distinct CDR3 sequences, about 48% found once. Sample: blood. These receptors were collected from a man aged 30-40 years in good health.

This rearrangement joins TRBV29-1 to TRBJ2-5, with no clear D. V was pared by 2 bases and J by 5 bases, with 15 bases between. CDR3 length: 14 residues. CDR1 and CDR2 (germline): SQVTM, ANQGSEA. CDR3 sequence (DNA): TGCAGCGTTGAACAATTAGGACGCGACGAGACCCAGTACTTC. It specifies CSVEQLGRDETQYF.

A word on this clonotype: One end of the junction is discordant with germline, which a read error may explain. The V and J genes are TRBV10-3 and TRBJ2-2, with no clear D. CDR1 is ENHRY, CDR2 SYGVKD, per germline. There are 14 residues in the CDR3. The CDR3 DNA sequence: TGTGCCATCAGTGAGGGGTTGAACGCCGGGGAGCTGTTTTTT. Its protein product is CAISEGLNAGELFF.

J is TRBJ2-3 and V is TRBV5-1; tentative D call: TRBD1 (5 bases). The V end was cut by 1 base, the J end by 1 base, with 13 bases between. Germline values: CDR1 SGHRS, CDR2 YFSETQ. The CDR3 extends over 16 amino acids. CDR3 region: CASSLYRGQRTDTQYF. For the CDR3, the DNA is TGCGCCAGCAGCTTGTATAGGGGCCAACGCACAGATACGCAGTATTTT. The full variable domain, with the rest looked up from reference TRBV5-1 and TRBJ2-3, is KAGVTQTPRYLIKTRGQQVTLSCSPISGHRSVSWYQQTPGQGLQFLFEYFSETQRNKGNFPGRFSGRQFSNSRSEMNVSTLELGDSALYLCASSLYRGQRTDTQYFGPGTRLTVL.

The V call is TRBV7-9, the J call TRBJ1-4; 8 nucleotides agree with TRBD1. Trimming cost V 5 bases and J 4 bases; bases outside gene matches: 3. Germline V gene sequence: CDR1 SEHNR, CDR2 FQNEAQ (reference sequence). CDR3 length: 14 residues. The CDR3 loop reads CASSDRGSNEKLFF. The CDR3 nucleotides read TGTGCCAGCAGCGACAGGGGTAGTAATGAAAAACTGTTTTTT.

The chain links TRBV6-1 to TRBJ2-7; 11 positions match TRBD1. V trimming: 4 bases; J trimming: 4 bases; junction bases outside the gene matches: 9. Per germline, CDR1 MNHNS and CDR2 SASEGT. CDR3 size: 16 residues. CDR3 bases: TGTGCCAGCAGTGCGAGGCCGGGACAGGGGGGGTACGAGCAGTACTTC. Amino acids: CASSARPGQGGYEQYF.

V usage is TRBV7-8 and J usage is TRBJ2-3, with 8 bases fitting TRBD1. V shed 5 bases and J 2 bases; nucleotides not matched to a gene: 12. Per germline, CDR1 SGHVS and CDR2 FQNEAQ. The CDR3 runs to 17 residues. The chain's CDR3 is CASSGLTGARPTDTQYF. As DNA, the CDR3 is TGTGCCAGCAGCGGACTGACAGGGGCCCGTCCCACAGATACGCAGTATTTT.

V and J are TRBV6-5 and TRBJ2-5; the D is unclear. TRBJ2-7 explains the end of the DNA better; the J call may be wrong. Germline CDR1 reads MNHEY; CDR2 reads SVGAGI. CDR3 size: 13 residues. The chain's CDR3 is CASSYTQDYEQYF. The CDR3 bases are TGTGCCAGCAGTTACACCCAAGACTACGAGCAGTACTTC.

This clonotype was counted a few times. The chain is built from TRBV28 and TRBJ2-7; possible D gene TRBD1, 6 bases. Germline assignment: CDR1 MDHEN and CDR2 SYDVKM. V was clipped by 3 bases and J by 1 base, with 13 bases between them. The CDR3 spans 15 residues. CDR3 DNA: TGTGCCAGCAGTTTTGGGCAGGGGATTTCCTACGAGCAGTACTTC. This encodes CASSFGQGISYEQYF.

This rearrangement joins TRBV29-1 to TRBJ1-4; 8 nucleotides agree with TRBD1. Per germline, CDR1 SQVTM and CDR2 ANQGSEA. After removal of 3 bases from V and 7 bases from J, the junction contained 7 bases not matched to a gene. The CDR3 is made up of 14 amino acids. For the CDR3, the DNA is TGCAGCGTTGAGTCGACAGGGACAGGTGAAAAACTGTTTTTT. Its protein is CSVESTGTGEKLFF.

CDR3 amino acids: CAWTGRSYGYTF. In nucleotides, the CDR3 is TGTGCCTGGACGGGACGGTCCTATGGCTACACCTTC. The chain uses TRBV30 and TRBJ1-2; D might be TRBD1 (5 bases). This CDR3 has 12 amino acids. The germline CDR1 and CDR2 sequences are GTSNPN and SVGIG (reference sequence). V was shortened by 4 bases and J by 4 bases, with 10 bases between the two germline ends.

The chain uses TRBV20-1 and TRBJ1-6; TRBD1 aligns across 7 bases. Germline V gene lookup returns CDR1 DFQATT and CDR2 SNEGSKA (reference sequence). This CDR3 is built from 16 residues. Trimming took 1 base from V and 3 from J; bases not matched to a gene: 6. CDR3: CSARATDRSYNSPLHF. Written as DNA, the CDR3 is TGCAGTGCTAGAGCTACGGACAGGAGCTATAATTCACCCCTCCACTTT.

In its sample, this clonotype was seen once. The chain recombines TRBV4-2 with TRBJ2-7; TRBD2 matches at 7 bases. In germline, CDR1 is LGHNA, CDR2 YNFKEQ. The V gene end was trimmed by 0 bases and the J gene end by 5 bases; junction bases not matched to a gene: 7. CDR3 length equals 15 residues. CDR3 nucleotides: TGTGCCAGCAGCCAAGATGCGGGGGTCAGCGACGAGCAGTACTTC. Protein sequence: CASSQDAGVSDEQYF.

CDR3 sequence: CASSQSTGQGYEQYF. The CDR3 coding sequence is TGTGCCAGCAGCCAGTCCACGGGACAGGGCTACGAGCAGTACTTC. The genes are TRBV3-1 and TRBJ2-7; 9 positions match TRBD1. The CDR3 sequence is 15 residues long. The ends lost 3 bases at V and 3 bases at J; junction bases unmatched: 6. Germline CDR1 reads LGHDT; CDR2 reads YNNKEL (reference sequence).

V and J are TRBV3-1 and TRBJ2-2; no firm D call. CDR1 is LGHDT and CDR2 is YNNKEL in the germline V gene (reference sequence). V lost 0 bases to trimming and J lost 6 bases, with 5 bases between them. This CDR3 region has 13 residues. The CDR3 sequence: CASSQEYAGELFF. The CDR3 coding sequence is TGTGCCAGCAGCCAAGAGTATGCCGGGGAGCTGTTTTTT. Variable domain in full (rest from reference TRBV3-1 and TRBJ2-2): DTAVSQTPKYLVTQMGNDKSIKCEQNLGHDTMYWYKQDSKKFLKIMFSYNNKELIINETVPNRFSPKSPDKAHLNLHINSLELGDSAVYFCASSQEYAGELFFGEGSRLTVL.